This T cell receptor (beta chain) was found in a study of response to subunit inactivated influenza vaccine. From the RT-PCR reads, TCRdb called clonotypes with MiXCR, one entry per CDR3 protein. This table holds 550,000 to 800,000 distinct CDR3 sequences, about 14% found once. V was clipped by 8 bases and J by 6 bases, with 20 bases between them. Germline CDR1 MNHNS, CDR2 SASEGT. The CDR3 contains 14 residues. This clonotype was seen a few times. What it recognizes is unknown. General study findings and limits: New T cells are recruited in small numbers by each seasonal influenza vaccination, according to the authors' suggestion.

This receptor was identified in a man aged 45-60 years who received an inactivated influenza vaccine. This sample comprised PBMCs from blood, obtained 14 days before vaccination. V and J are TRBV6-1 and TRBJ2-7, with D possibly matching TRBD2 (6 bases). The CDR3 region is CASRAWTTTGEQYF. CDR3 DNA sequence: TGTGCCAGCCGCGCATGGACTACCACGGGCGAGCAGTACTTC.